This is a list of T cell receptor beta chains from one sample in a study of blood T cell repertoires in COVID-19. Clones were sequenced by immunoSEQ multiplex PCR, and TCRdb holds only the in-frame ones, with some missing. This table holds over 50,000 clones, approximately 83% found once. Specimen: peripheral blood. These receptors all come from a human donor in a cohort sampled during active COVID-19. Both conserved end residues are part of each CDR3. A D gene is named only where the DNA matches it firmly. Rows give clone size only sometimes, using once, few, many, or a class for an expanded clone.

DNA | CDR3 | D | V | size | J
TGCGCCAGCAGCCAAGATGATAGGCTAGCGGGAGATGAGCAGTTCTTC | CASSQDDRLAGDEQFF | TRBD2 | TRBV4-1 | NA | TRBJ2-1
TGTGCCACCCGGTCCGGACTAGGTATCACCGGGGAGCTGTTTTTT | CATRSGLGITGELFF | TRBD2 | TRBV28 | NA | TRBJ2-2
TGTGCCAGCAGCACTGGACAGGGGGCATGGGAGACCCAGTACTTC | CASSTGQGAWETQYF | TRBD1 | TRBV11-2 | NA | TRBJ2-5
TGTGCCACCAGCAGAGGAGGGACACGTAATGAAAAACTGTTTTTT | CATSRGGTRNEKLFF | NA | TRBV15 | NA | TRBJ1-4
TGCGCCAGCAGCGAGGACGGGGGTGGCAATCAGCCCCAGCATTTT | CASSEDGGGNQPQHF | NA | TRBV5-1 | NA | TRBJ1-5
TGTGCCAGCATTCGATTATTGGCGGGAGACGAGACCCAGTACTTC | CASIRLLAGDETQYF | TRBD2 | TRBV28 | NA | TRBJ2-5
TGTGCCAGCCAGATCACACCCGCAACTAATGAAAAACTGTTTTTT | CASQITPATNEKLFF | NA | TRBV19 | once | TRBJ1-4
TGTGCCAGCGAGCGGGAACACACAGATACGCAGTATTTT | CASEREHTDTQYF | TRBD2 | TRBV2 | NA | TRBJ2-3
TGTGCCAGCAGTGGAGGGGCAGGGTCAGATACGCAGTATTTT | CASSGGAGSDTQYF | NA | TRBV27 | medium-sized | TRBJ2-3
TGTGCCAGCAGCCACCGGGGGGACTATGGCTACACCTTC | CASSHRGDYGYTF | NA | TRBV2 | few | TRBJ1-2
TGTGCCAGCAGTCCGACCGGGACAGTCAAAGGGGGGAATTACGAGCAGTACTTC | CASSPTGTVKGGNYEQYF | NA | TRBV7-9 | NA | TRBJ2-7
TGCGCCAGCAGTGAGTCGTCGGGCAGGGGTGAGGGGAACACTGAAGCTTTCTTT | CASSESSGRGEGNTEAFF | NA | TRBV10-2 | NA | TRBJ1-1
TGCGCCAGCGCCTCGCTGCGGCCATCCTCCTACGAGCAGTACTTC | CASASLRPSSYEQYF | NA | TRBV5-1 | NA | TRBJ2-7
TGTGCCAGCAGCCAGATTTCTAGCGCAATACAAGAGACCCAGTACTTC | CASSQISSAIQETQYF | NA | TRBV3-1/TRBV3-2 | NA | TRBJ2-5
TGTGCCAGCAGTCCCTTCCTAGCGGGGTACGAGCAGTACTTC | CASSPFLAGYEQYF | TRBD2 | TRBV28 | NA | TRBJ2-7
TGTGCCAGCAGCTCACAGCCCAGCTCTGGAAACACCATATATTTT | CASSSQPSSGNTIYF | NA | TRBV7-2 | NA | TRBJ1-3
TGTGCCAGCAGTTTATTGGGGAGCGCGTCCGGGGCCAACGTCCTGACTTTC | CASSLLGSASGANVLTF | NA | TRBV27 | NA | TRBJ2-6
TGTGCCAGCAGTCGGGGACTAGCGGCCTTCTACAATGAGCAGTTCTTC | CASSRGLAAFYNEQFF | TRBD2 | TRBV28 | NA | TRBJ2-1
TGTGCCAGCTCACCTGTAGGGACAGGGGGGACTGAAGCTTTCTTT | CASSPVGTGGTEAFF | TRBD1 | TRBV18 | NA | TRBJ1-1
TGTGCCAGCAGCCAAGGCCTACACAATGAGCAGTTCTTC | CASSQGLHNEQFF | NA | TRBV3-1/TRBV3-2 | NA | TRBJ2-1
TGTGCCAGCAGCTTAGGGCAGGGTAGCTATGGCTACACCTTC | CASSLGQGSYGYTF | NA | TRBV7-9 | NA | TRBJ1-2
TGTGCCAGCAGCATGCTCGGACAGAGCTACGAGCAGTACTTC | CASSMLGQSYEQYF | NA | TRBV7-9 | NA | TRBJ2-7
TGTGCCAGCAACGCCGGGACAAATAGCAATCAGCCCCAGCATTTT | CASNAGTNSNQPQHF | NA | TRBV6-5 | NA | TRBJ1-5
TGTGCCAGCAGCAAAAGGCAGGCCGGGACAGGGGCCAAAAACATTCAGTACTTC | CASSKRQAGTGAKNIQYF | NA | TRBV21-1 | NA | TRBJ2-4
TGTGCCAGCAGTCTGGAGTCAACTAATGAAAAACTGTTTTTT | CASSLESTNEKLFF | NA | TRBV27 | NA | TRBJ1-4
TGCGCCAGCAGCTTCTTGCCGGATAGCGGGAGTTGGGAGCAGTTCTTC | CASSFLPDSGSWEQFF | TRBD2 | TRBV5-1 | NA | TRBJ2-1
TGTGCCAGCAGCGACCGGGGGGAACTGTTTTTT | CASSDRGELFF | NA | TRBV3-1/TRBV3-2 | NA | TRBJ1-4
TGTGCCAGCATCTATACAGCGGGTCCCCCGGGCAATGAGCAGTTCTTC | CASIYTAGPPGNEQFF | NA | TRBV2 | NA | TRBJ2-1
TGTGCCAGCCGAGTAGGGGGCAGTTCACCCCTCCACTTT | CASRVGGSSPLHF | TRBD1 | TRBV27 | few | TRBJ1-6